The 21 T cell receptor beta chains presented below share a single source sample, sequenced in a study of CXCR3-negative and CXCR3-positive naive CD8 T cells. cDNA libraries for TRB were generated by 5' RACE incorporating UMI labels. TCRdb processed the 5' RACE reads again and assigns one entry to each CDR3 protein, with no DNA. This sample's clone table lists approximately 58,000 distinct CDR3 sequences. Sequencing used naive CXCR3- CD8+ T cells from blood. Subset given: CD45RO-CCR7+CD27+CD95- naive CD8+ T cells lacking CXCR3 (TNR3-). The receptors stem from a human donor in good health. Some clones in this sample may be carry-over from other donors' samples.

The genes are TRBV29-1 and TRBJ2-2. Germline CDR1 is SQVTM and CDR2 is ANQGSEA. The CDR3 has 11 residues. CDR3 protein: CSVDSTGELFF.

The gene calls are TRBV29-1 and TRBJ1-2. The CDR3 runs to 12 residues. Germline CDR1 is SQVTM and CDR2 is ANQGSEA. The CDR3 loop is CSVEVRRYGYTF.

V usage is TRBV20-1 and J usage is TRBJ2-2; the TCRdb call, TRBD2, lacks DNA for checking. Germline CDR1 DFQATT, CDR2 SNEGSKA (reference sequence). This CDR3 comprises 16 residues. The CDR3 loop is CSARDVGRENTGELFF.

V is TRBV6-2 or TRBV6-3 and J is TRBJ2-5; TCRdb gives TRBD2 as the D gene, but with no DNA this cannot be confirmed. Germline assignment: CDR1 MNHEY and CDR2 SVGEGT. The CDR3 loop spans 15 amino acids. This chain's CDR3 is CAIHHIEGGQETQYF.

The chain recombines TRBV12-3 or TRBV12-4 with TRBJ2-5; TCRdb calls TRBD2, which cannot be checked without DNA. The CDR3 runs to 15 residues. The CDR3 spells CASSKLAGGPETQYF.

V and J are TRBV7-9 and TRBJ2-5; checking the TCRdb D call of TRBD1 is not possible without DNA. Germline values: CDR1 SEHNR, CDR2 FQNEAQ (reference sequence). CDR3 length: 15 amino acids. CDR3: CASSPKGQLQETQYF.

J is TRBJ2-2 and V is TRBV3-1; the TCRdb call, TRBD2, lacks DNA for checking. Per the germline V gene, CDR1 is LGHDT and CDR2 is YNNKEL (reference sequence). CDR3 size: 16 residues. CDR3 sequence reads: CASSPIAGTNTGELFF.

The CDR3 sequence: CASSQMNTEAFF. The gene calls are TRBV28 and TRBJ1-1. Per the germline V gene, CDR1 is MDHEN and CDR2 is SYDVKM. CDR3 length equals 12 residues.

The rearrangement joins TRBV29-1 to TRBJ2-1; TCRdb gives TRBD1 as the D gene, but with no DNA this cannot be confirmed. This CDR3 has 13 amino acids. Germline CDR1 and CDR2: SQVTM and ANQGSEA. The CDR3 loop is CSVGDRGYNEQFF.

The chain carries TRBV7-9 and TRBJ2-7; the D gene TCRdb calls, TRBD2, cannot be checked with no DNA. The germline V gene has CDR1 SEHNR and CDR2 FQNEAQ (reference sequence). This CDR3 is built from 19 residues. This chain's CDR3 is CASSNLPGLAGANSYEQYF.

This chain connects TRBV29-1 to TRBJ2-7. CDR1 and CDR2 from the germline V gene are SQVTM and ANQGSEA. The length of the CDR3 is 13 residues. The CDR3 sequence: CSVEGSVAYEQYF.

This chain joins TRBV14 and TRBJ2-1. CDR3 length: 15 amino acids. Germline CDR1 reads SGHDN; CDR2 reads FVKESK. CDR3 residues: CASTTQESGHNEQFF.

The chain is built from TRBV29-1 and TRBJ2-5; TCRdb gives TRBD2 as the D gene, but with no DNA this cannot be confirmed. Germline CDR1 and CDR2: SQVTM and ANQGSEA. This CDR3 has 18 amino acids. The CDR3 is CSVEGCQLAGVYQETQYF.

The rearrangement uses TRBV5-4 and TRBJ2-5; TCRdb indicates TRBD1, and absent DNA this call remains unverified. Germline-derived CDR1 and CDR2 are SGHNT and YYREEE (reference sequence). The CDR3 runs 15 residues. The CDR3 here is CASNADSFFQETQYF.

The CDR3 reads CASSLFPRGDTQYF. The V and J genes are TRBV7-8 and TRBJ2-3. CDR1 and CDR2 (germline): SGHVS, FQNEAQ. This CDR3 spans 14 amino acids.

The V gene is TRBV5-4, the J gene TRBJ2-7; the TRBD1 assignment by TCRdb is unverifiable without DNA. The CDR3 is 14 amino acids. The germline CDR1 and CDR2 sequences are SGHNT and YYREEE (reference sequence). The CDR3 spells CASSWGQGGDEQYF.

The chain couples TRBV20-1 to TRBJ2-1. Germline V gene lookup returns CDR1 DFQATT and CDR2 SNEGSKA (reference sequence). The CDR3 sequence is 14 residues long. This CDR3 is CSARTVSSYNEQFF.

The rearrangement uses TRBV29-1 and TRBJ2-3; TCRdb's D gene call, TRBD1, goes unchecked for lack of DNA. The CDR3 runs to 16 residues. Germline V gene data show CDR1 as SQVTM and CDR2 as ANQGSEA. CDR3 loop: CSVEGPWRGGTDTQYF.

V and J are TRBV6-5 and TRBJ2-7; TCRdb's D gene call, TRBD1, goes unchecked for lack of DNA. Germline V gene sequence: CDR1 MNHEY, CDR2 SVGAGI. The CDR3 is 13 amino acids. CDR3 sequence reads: CASSPTGGHEQYF.

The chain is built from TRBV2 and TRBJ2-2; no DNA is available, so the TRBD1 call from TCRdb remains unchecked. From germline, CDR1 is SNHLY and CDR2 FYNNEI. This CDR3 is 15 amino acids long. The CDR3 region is CASFATQTGTGELFF. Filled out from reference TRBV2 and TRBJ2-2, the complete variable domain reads EPEVTQTPSHQVTQMGQEVILRCVPISNHLYFYWYRQILGQKVEFLVSFYNNEISEKSEIFDDQFSVERPDGSNFTLKIRSTKLEDSAMYFCASFATQTGTGELFFGEGSRLTVL.

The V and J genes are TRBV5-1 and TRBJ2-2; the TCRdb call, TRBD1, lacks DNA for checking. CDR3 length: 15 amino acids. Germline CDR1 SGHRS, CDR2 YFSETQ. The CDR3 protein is CASSPPGQGTGELFF.